This TCR beta chain derives from a study of blood T cell repertoires in COVID-19. After removal of 6 bases from V and 11 bases from J, the junction contained 3 bases not matched to a gene. Germline V gives CDR1 SNHLY, CDR2 FYNNEI. This CDR3 comprises 11 residues. Measured with immunoSEQ multiplex PCR; TCRdb has only the in-frame clones, and not every one. The sample contains a few hundred thousand clones, over 70% of which appear only once. Among Cohort 3 donors, those recovered had two negative PCRs, clearance, or symptom resolution. The J gene is TRBJ1-2, the V gene TRBV2, with 10 nucleotides matching TRBD1. The TCR was taken from a man aged 25 to 40 who had recovered from COVID-19. The sequencing sample was made of PBMCs or T cells enriched from blood (not recorded which). The CDR3 is CASRADRGYTF. In DNA form, the CDR3 reads TGTGCCAGCAGAGCGGACAGGGGGTACACCTTC.